A single sample is the source of the 13 T cell receptor beta chains below, sequenced in a study of Tregs in tolerant kidney transplant recipients. Produced via immunoSEQ multiplex PCR; TCRdb's table is partial and in-frame only. The table records approximately 65,000 clones, about four fifths of them present only once. The sequenced sample was CD4+ T cells from blood. The receptors were gathered from a human donor in good health.

This chain links TRBV29-1 with TRBJ2-4, with TRBD1 identical over 9 bases. The CDR3 spans 13 residues. Unmatched junction bases numbered 10, after V lost 7 bases and J lost 9 bases. The germline V gene has CDR1 SQVTM and CDR2 ANQGSEA. The DNA of the CDR3 is TGCAGCGCCGCCGGGACAGGGAGCGTCATTCAGTACTTC. Amino acids: CSAAGTGSVIQYF.

This chain uses TRBV19 with TRBJ2-3; the D gene is possibly TRBD1 (6 bases). The CDR3 runs 14 residues. Germline values: CDR1 LNHDA, CDR2 SQIVND (reference sequence). Trimming stripped 7 bases from V and 0 bases from J, with 11 bases between. CDR3 sequence: CASTRDRSTDTQYF. CDR3 in DNA: TGTGCCAGTACGCGAGACAGGAGCACAGATACGCAGTATTTT.

The chain couples TRBV11-3 to TRBJ2-3, with 8 bases identical to TRBD1. V shed 5 bases and J 8 bases; nucleotides not matched to a gene: 12. Germline CDR1 SGHNT, CDR2 YENEEA. This CDR3 region has 15 residues. As DNA, the CDR3 is TGTGCCAGCAGCCCCCGGGGGCAGGGGGCGGGTACGCAGTATTTT. This encodes CASSPRGQGAGTQYF.

The V and J genes are TRBV5-8 and TRBJ1-2, with D tentatively TRBD1 (6 bases). V was pared by 0 bases and J by 4 bases, with 22 bases between. This CDR3 comprises 18 residues. Looked up from germline, CDR1 is SGHTS and CDR2 is YDEGEE. The CDR3 here is CASSLAIQGVRPTYGYTF. The CDR3 nucleotides read TGTGCCAGCAGCTTGGCGATACAGGGAGTCCGGCCTACCTATGGCTACACCTTC.

This clone has just one count. The J gene is TRBJ2-3, the V gene TRBV4-3; D unclear. CDR3 length: 13 residues. The V gene lost 0 bases and the J gene lost 10 bases, with 11 bases spanning the gap. Germline values: CDR1 LGHNA, CDR2 YSLEER. In nucleotides, the CDR3 is TGCGCCAGCAGCCAAGAGGGTTGGAGCCCGCAGTATTTT. Its protein is CASSQEGWSPQYF.

V usage is TRBV30 and J usage is TRBJ1-4; D is possibly TRBD1 (5 bases). The CDR3 contains 14 residues. The ends were cut back, 3 bases at V and 4 bases at J, with 12 bases in the middle. CDR1 is GTSNPN and CDR2 is SVGIG in the germline V gene (reference sequence). The CDR3 spells CAWRPRDLNEKLFF. CDR3 DNA: TGTGCCTGGAGGCCGCGGGACCTTAATGAAAAACTGTTTTTT.

This clone was counted a single time. This chain connects TRBV7-3 to TRBJ2-2; D may be TRBD1 (5 bases). The CDR3 spans 17 residues. The V end was cut by 5 bases, the J end by 0 bases, with 16 bases between. Germline values: CDR1 SGHTA, CDR2 FQGTGA. For the CDR3, the DNA is TGTGCCAGCAGCCCAACAGGTCACGGGCCGAACACCGGGGAGCTGTTTTTT. This translates into CASSPTGHGPNTGELFF.

This clone is medium-sized (0.01 to 0.1%) by share. V gene TRBV2 combines with J gene TRBJ2-1, with TRBD2 as a possible D gene (6 bases). Germline loops: CDR1 SNHLY, CDR2 FYNNEI. V was trimmed by 1 base and J by 7 bases, leaving 14 bases between them. The CDR3 covers 15 residues. Here the CDR3 DNA reads TGTGCCAGCAGTGAAGATTACGGCGGGGTAAATGAGCAGTTCTTC. As protein: CASSEDYGGVNEQFF. The full variable domain, rest sourced from reference TRBV2 and TRBJ2-1, is EPEVTQTPSHQVTQMGQEVILRCVPISNHLYFYWYRQILGQKVEFLVSFYNNEISEKSEIFDDQFSVERPDGSNFTLKIRSTKLEDSAMYFCASSEDYGGVNEQFFGPGTRLTVL.

The chain has TRBV11-2 and TRBJ2-3; possible D gene TRBD2, 6 bases. The CDR3 length is 16 residues. Deletions cut 3 bases from V and 4 bases from J, with 17 bases between. CDR1 SGHAT and CDR2 FQNNGV come from the germline V gene. The CDR3 DNA is TGTGCCAGCAGCTTGTCCGGGAGCTCGTGGGCAGATACGCAGTATTTT. Protein: CASSLSGSSWADTQYF. The whole variable domain, filled in from reference TRBV11-2 and TRBJ2-3, reads EAGVAQSPRYKIIEKRQSVAFWCNPISGHATLYWYQQILGQGPKLLIQFQNNGVVDDSQLPKDRFSAERLKGVDSTLKIQPAKLEDSAVYLCASSLSGSSWADTQYFGPGTRLTVL.

The count of this clone is one. The chain combines TRBV6-5 with TRBJ2-1; D remains unclear. The CDR3 is 14 amino acids. Germline CDR1 reads MNHEY; CDR2 reads SVGAGI. V lost 5 bases and J lost 5, with 13 bases in between. CDR3 region: CASSPDPRNNEQFF. DNA for the CDR3: TGTGCCAGCAGTCCGGACCCCAGAAACAATGAGCAGTTCTTC.

The chain has TRBV7-2 and TRBJ1-2; D remains ambiguous. The CDR3 consists of 13 residues. Per germline, CDR1 SGHTA and CDR2 FQGNSA. Trimming took 3 bases from V and 5 from J, leaving 10 bases between them. CDR3 nucleotides: TGTGCCAGCAGCTTCATACAAGGATATGGCTACACCTTC. It is translated as CASSFIQGYGYTF.

The chain couples TRBV7-9 to TRBJ1-2; D is undetermined. Germline V gene data show CDR1 as SEHNR and CDR2 as FQNEAQ (reference sequence). Trimming took off 1 base at V and 4 bases at J, with 7 bases between the two ends. CDR3 length: 13 residues. The CDR3 loop is CASSLGILYGYTF. The CDR3 DNA sequence: TGTGCCAGCAGCTTAGGCATCCTCTATGGCTACACCTTC.

This chain links TRBV5-6 with TRBJ2-4; D is uncertain. V was shortened by 1 base and J by 6 bases, with 11 bases between the two germline ends. Germline V CDR1 and CDR2: SGHDT, YYEEEE. The CDR3 runs to 14 residues. CDR3 loop: CASSLRQPGNIQYF. DNA for the CDR3: TGTGCCAGCAGCTTGCGGCAGCCAGGAAACATTCAGTACTTC.